This TCR beta chain was recovered during a study of cytomegalovirus exposure and HLA in healthy donors. Study information: The platform used for the roughly 120 validation repertoires matched that of the approximately 640 first-cohort repertoires, a later analysis reported. Study-wide results and limits: Cytomegalovirus association was listed for about 160 TCR beta chains. It was reportedly the case that the classifier diagnosed cytomegalovirus status with high specificity and sensitivity.

Between the trimmed V and J ends, which lost 4 bases and 9 bases, there was a span of 23 bases. CDR3 size: 15 residues. CDR1 is SGHDT and CDR2 is YYEEEE in the germline V gene. Libraries were prepared by immunoSEQ multiplex PCR; TCRdb keeps only in-frame clonotypes and omits some of them. In the table there are more than 150,000 clones, 88% of which are singletons. As concerns this clone: As yet, its antigen is unknown.

Sequencing input: PBMCs. The rearrangement joins TRBV5-6 to TRBJ2-7; D possibly corresponds to TRBD2 (6 bases). The clonotype comes from a young man in good health and CMV-seronegative. The CDR3: CASSPAGTLFGGQYF. For the CDR3, the DNA is TGTGCCAGCAGCCCGGCCGGGACTCTATTTGGGGGGCAGTACTTC.